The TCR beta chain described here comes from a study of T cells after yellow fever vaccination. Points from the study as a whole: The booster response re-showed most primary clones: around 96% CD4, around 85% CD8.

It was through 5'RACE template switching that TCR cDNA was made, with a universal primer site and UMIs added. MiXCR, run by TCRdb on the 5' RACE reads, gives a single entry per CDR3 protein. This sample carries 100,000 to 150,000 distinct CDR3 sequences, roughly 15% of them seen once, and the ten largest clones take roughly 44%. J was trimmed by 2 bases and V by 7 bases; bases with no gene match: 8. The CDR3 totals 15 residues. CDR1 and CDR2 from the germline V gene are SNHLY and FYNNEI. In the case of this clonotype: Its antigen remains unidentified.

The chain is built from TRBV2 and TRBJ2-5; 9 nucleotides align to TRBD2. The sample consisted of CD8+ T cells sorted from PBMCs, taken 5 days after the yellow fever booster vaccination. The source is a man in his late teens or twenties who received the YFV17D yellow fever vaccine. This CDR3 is CASTRLADLQETQYF. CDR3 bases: TGTGCCAGCACAAGACTAGCGGACCTACAAGAGACCCAGTACTTC.